Listed below are T cell receptor beta chains from one sample, sequenced in a study of blood T cell repertoires in COVID-19. Assay used: immunoSEQ multiplex PCR; TCRdb lists only in-frame clones, some missing. The sample has 250,000 to 350,000 clones, 85% to 90% seen once; the top ten hold around 11%. Sequencing input: peripheral blood. These receptors were collected from a woman aged 25 to 39 with COVID-19, enrolled during active disease. Each CDR3 is given with its conserved first and last residue. The D gene is left open where the match is weak. A clone size is listed for some rows: how often the clone was seen (once, few, many), or a class if it is expanded.

TRBJ2-7,-,TRBV27,TRBD1,CASSLGQGFHEQYF,TGTGCCAGCAGTTTGGGACAGGGCTTCCACGAGCAGTACTTC
TRBJ1-1,-,TRBV6-5,TRBD1,CASTGGGFTEAFF,TGTGCCAGCACTGGAGGGGGCTTCACTGAAGCTTTCTTT
TRBJ1-5,-,TRBV30,-,CAWSVGRLRGPQHF,TGTGCCTGGAGTGTGGGCAGGCTAAGGGGACCCCAGCATTTT
TRBJ2-1,-,TRBV6-5,TRBD1,CASRRDREDNEQFF,TGTGCCAGCAGGAGGGACAGGGAGGACAATGAGCAGTTCTTC
TRBJ2-1,few,TRBV10-3,TRBD2,CASGTGLAGGMYDEQFF,TGTGCCTCCGGAACGGGACTAGCGGGAGGGATGTACGATGAGCAGTTCTTC
TRBJ2-7,-,TRBV7-2,-,CASSSQGSSYEQYF,TGTGCCAGCAGCTCGCAGGGGAGCTCCTACGAGCAGTACTTC
TRBJ2-2,-,TRBV23-1,-,CASSQWRPNTGELFF,TGCGCCAGCAGTCAATGGCGGCCGAACACCGGGGAGCTGTTTTTT
TRBJ2-1,-,TRBV11-3,TRBD1,CASSLAGTGGYNEQFF,TGTGCCAGCAGCTTAGCTGGGACAGGGGGTTACAATGAGCAGTTCTTC
TRBJ2-5,-,TRBV12-5,-,CASAVGHLKETQYF,TGTGCTAGTGCTGTGGGACACTTAAAAGAGACCCAGTACTTC
TRBJ2-2,-,TRBV9,-,CASSRGTGELFF,TGTGCCAGCAGCCGCGGGACCGGGGAGCTGTTTTTT
TRBJ2-7,-,TRBV28,-,CASRASRSYEQYF,TGTGCCAGCAGGGCTAGTCGGAGCTACGAGCAGTACTTC
TRBJ2-3,few,TRBV6-5,-,CASSYFPTNTDTQYF,TGTGCCAGCAGTTACTTTCCCACAAACACAGATACGCAGTATTTT
TRBJ2-2,-,TRBV15,-,CATSRVRGSYTGELFF,TGTGCCACCAGCAGAGTAAGGGGATCCTACACCGGGGAGCTGTTTTTT
TRBJ2-7,-,TRBV5-1,-,CASSSPSGREQYF,TGCGCCAGCAGCTCTCCGAGCGGGCGCGAGCAGTACTTC
TRBJ1-5,-,TRBV28,-,CASRRTGSSEPDQPQHF,TGTGCCAGCAGGCGTACGGGATCCTCGGAGCCCGATCAGCCCCAGCATTTT
TRBJ1-1,-,TRBV5-8,TRBD1,CASSTRGRGAFF,TGTGCCAGCAGCACCAGGGGGCGAGGAGCTTTCTTT
TRBJ1-2,-,TRBV7-9,TRBD1,CASSFQGGDGYTF,TGTGCCAGCAGCTTCCAAGGGGGCGATGGCTACACCTTC
TRBJ1-1,-,TRBV28,TRBD1,CASCIDRGCITEAFF,TGTGCCAGCTGCATCGACAGGGGGTGTATCACTGAAGCTTTCTTT
TRBJ2-7,-,TRBV7-6,TRBD2,CASSPLAGLSSYEQYF,TGTGCCAGCAGCCCGTTAGCGGGACTAAGCTCCTACGAGCAGTACTTC